Listed here are 13 T cell receptor beta chains from one sample, sequenced in a study of blood T cell repertoires in COVID-19. The repertoire was sequenced with immunoSEQ multiplex PCR; TCRdb's copy has only in-frame clones and lacks some. The table has roughly 330,000 clones, about 90% seen once; the top ten hold 5.3%. Sequencing was carried out using PBMCs or T cells enriched from blood (not recorded which). These receptors were obtained from a woman aged 25 to 39 who had recovered from COVID-19.

This rearrangement joins TRBV19 to TRBJ1-1; D is unclear. Germline V lookup: CDR1 LNHDA, CDR2 SQIVND (reference sequence). The ends were cut back, 3 bases at V and 4 bases at J, with 12 bases in the middle. The CDR3 is made up of 14 amino acids. This chain's CDR3 is CASSIFSGTTEAFF. CDR3 coding DNA: TGTGCCAGTAGTATTTTTTCAGGTACCACTGAAGCTTTCTTT.

The V gene is TRBV3-1 (or the pseudogene TRBV3-2), the J gene TRBJ1-2, with 7 bases lining up with TRBD1. The CDR3 is 14 residues long. V gave up 4 bases and J gave up 2 bases; unmatched junction bases: 4. Germline CDR1 LGHDT, CDR2 YNNKEL (reference sequence). CDR3 in DNA: TGTGCCAGCAGCCGGGGACAGCCGAACTATGGCTACACCTTC. Its translation: CASSRGQPNYGYTF.

The rearrangement links TRBV5-1 to TRBJ2-7; maybe TRBD1 (6 bases). V was shortened by 4 bases and J by 3 bases, with 14 bases between the two germline ends. Germline lookup yields CDR1 SGHRS and CDR2 YFSETQ. The CDR3 sequence is 14 residues long. The CDR3 region has the DNA TGCGCCAGCAGCCCAAGACAGGAAGACTACGAGCAGTACTTC. Amino acids: CASSPRQEDYEQYF. Looking up the rest from reference TRBV5-1 and TRBJ2-7 gives the full variable domain: KAGVTQTPRYLIKTRGQQVTLSCSPISGHRSVSWYQQTPGQGLQFLFEYFSETQRNKGNFPGRFSGRQFSNSRSEMNVSTLELGDSALYLCASSPRQEDYEQYFGPGTRLTVT.

This clone has more than one count but fewer than ten. The CDR3 nucleotides are TGCGCCAGCGGGGAACGGGGGACCTATGGCTACACCTTC. This gives the protein CASGERGTYGYTF. The J gene is TRBJ1-2, the V gene TRBV5-1, with D perhaps matching TRBD1 (5 bases). V lost 7 bases, J lost 4 bases, and 14 bases lay in between. The CDR3 spans 13 residues. Germline V gene lookup returns CDR1 SGHRS and CDR2 YFSETQ.

This sequence joins TRBV6-5 and TRBJ2-5; 8 bases are a match to TRBD1. CDR1 is MNHEY and CDR2 is SVGAGI in the germline V gene. The ends lost 0 bases at V and 1 base at J; junction bases unmatched: 1. The CDR3 contains 15 residues. CDR3 protein: CASSYSTGGQETQYF. DNA of the CDR3: TGTGCCAGCAGTTACTCAACAGGGGGCCAAGAGACCCAGTACTTC.

The rearrangement joins TRBV6-2 or TRBV6-3 to TRBJ1-5; possible D gene TRBD1, 6 bases. V gave up 2 bases and J gave up 3 bases, with 8 bases separating them. Germline assignment: CDR1 MNHEY and CDR2 SVGEGT. The CDR3 totals 14 residues. CDR3 DNA: TGTGCCAGCAGTTACGGGACACCCAATCAGCCCCAGCATTTT. The encoded protein is CASSYGTPNQPQHF.

This clone has only one observation. The rearrangement links TRBV6-5 to TRBJ2-7; 8 bases map to TRBD2. V lost 0 bases to trimming and J lost 3 bases; unmatched junction nucleotides: 7. The germline V gene has CDR1 MNHEY and CDR2 SVGAGI. The CDR3 contains 16 residues. The CDR3 bases are TGTGCCAGCAGTTACTCTACGGGGGGGCCCCGCTACGAGCAGTACTTC. This sequence encodes CASSYSTGGPRYEQYF.

The chain joins TRBV15 to TRBJ2-1, with D possibly TRBD1 on 5 matching bases. The germline V gene encodes CDR1 LNHNV and CDR2 YYDKDF (reference sequence). The CDR3 covers 13 residues. The V and J ends lost 0 bases and 12 bases respectively, with 12 bases between them. The DNA of the CDR3 is TGTGCCACCAGCAGAGATTCGGCAGGGCGGCAGTTCTTC. It translates to CATSRDSAGRQFF.

The chain recombines TRBV2 with TRBJ1-1; D is unresolved. The CDR3 length is 12 residues. V was clipped by 8 bases and J by 0 bases, with 7 bases between them. Germline values: CDR1 SNHLY, CDR2 FYNNEI. The CDR3 coding sequence is TGTGCCAGCGGCTTCATGAACACTGAAGCTTTCTTT. It yields the protein CASGFMNTEAFF.

In this sample, this clone turned up once. The genes are TRBV6-5 and TRBJ1-6; D unresolved. The germline CDR1 and CDR2 sequences are MNHEY and SVGAGI. This CDR3 contains 14 residues. V was pared by 6 bases and J by 8 bases, with 14 bases between. CDR3 bases: TGTGCCAGCAGATCAACCCATACAGATTCACCCCTCCACTTT. Its protein product is CASRSTHTDSPLHF.

CDR3 nucleotide sequence: TGTGCCACCTCACCGGGACAGGGTTATGGCTACACCTTC. It codes for CATSPGQGYGYTF. The J gene is TRBJ1-2, the V gene TRBV11-2, with 9 bases matching TRBD1. V shed 10 bases and J 5 bases; nucleotides not matched to a gene: 8. Germline V gene sequence: CDR1 SGHAT, CDR2 FQNNGV. The CDR3 runs to 13 residues. Full variable domain (remainder filled in from reference TRBV11-2 and TRBJ1-2): EAGVAQSPRYKIIEKRQSVAFWCNPISGHATLYWYQQILGQGPKLLIQFQNNGVVDDSQLPKDRFSAERLKGVDSTLKIQPAKLEDSAVYLCATSPGQGYGYTFGSGTRLTVV.

CDR3 region: CSVGTSGGAPETQYF. As DNA, the CDR3 is TGCAGCGTGGGGACTAGCGGGGGGGCCCCAGAGACCCAGTACTTC. J is TRBJ2-5 and V is TRBV29-1; 16 bases are a match to TRBD2. J was trimmed by 4 bases and V by 6 bases; bases with no gene match: 5. CDR1 and CDR2 (germline): SQVTM, ANQGSEA. The CDR3 length is 15 residues. The full variable domain, completed using reference TRBV29-1 and TRBJ2-5, is SAVISQKPSRDICQRGTSLTIQCQVDSQVTMMFWYRQQPGQSLTLIATANQGSEATYESGFVIDKFPISRPNLTFSTLTVSNMSPEDSSIYLCSVGTSGGAPETQYFGPGTRLLVL.

CDR3 amino acids: CASSLQGVLGNEQYF. The DNA for the CDR3 is TGTGCCAGCAGTTTACAGGGGGTTCTGGGCAACGAGCAGTACTTC. This sequence joins TRBV27 and TRBJ2-7; 7 positions match TRBD1. J gave up 5 bases and V 2 bases, and 9 bases lay outside the gene matches. Germline CDR1 reads MNHEY; CDR2 reads SMNVEV (reference sequence). CDR3 length equals 15 residues.